This T cell receptor (beta chain) was documented in a study of lymphopenia after photon versus proton radiotherapy. The data were produced by immunoSEQ multiplex PCR, yet TCRdb's version contains in-frame clones alone and is incomplete. In the table there are 22,000 or so clones, 84% of which are singletons. There are 15 residues in the CDR3. Germline CDR1 and CDR2: LNHDA and SQIVND (reference sequence). V lost 7 bases to trimming and J lost 0 bases; unmatched junction nucleotides: 4. Notes on this clone: What it binds is not known.

Study observations and caveats: After lymphocyte nadir, photon-treated repertoires showed oligoclonal expansion, especially CD8+ Temra. Larger post-nadir TCR diversity loss correlated inversely with survival in deceased patients. Authors raise, but do not show, better survival with proton therapy. Proton therapy kept repertoires fairly stable, unlike photons, which gained effector/memory cells.

Sequenced here: peripheral blood, sampled from a patient treated with photon-based radiotherapy. The V and J genes are TRBV19 and TRBJ2-3; TRBD1 matches 10 bases. The source is a woman aged 45-65 years with pancreatic cancer. This CDR3 is CASIDRGRSTDTQYF. The DNA for the CDR3 is TGTGCCAGTATTGACAGGGGGCGTAGCACAGATACGCAGTATTTT. The full variable domain, in which reference TRBV19 and TRBJ2-3 provide the parts outside the CDR3, is DGGITQSPKYLFRKEGQNVTLSCEQNLNHDAMYWYRQDPGQGLRLIYYSQIVNDFQKGDIAEGYSVSREKKESFPLTVTSAQKNPTAFYLCASIDRGRSTDTQYFGPGTRLTVL.